This record concerns one TCR beta chain sequence. The data stem from a study of response to subunit inactivated influenza vaccine. Germline lookup yields CDR1 DFQATT and CDR2 SNEGSKA (reference sequence). The ends were cut back, 2 bases at V and 3 bases at J, with 20 bases in the middle. CDR3 size: 17 residues. TCRdb reprocessed the RT-PCR reads with MiXCR, giving one entry per CDR3 protein. The sample lists approximately 730,000 distinct CDR3 sequences, around 14% occurring once. The specimen was PBMCs from blood, collected around 15 days before vaccination. The chain couples TRBV20-1 to TRBJ2-1; the D gene could be TRBD1 or TRBD2 (5 bases each). This clonotype originated in a man over 45 who received an inactivated influenza vaccine. CDR3 DNA: TGCAGTGCTAGACCAACTGGGGCAGTCGGGAACTACAATGAGCAGTTCTTC. Its protein product is CSARPTGAVGNYNEQFF.